This T cell receptor (beta chain) is drawn from a study of blood T cell repertoires in COVID-19. Whole-study context: There were acute and convalescent COVID-19 samples, and they came from the United States, Italy and Spain.

Here immunoSEQ multiplex PCR was the method, and the copy in TCRdb shows in-frame clones only, minus some. The sample carries 250,000 to 300,000 clones, more than 75% recorded once. This CDR3 has 12 amino acids. Germline V CDR1 and CDR2: SGHTS, YDEGEE. V shed 4 bases and J shed 4 bases, with 6 bases lying between them. The origin of this receptor is a man aged 18-30 years who had recovered from COVID-19. V usage is TRBV5-8 and J usage is TRBJ1-5; D not resolved. The sample was PBMCs or T cells enriched from blood (not recorded which). CDR3 protein: CASSPFNQPQHF. DNA of the CDR3: TGTGCCAGCAGCCCCTTTAATCAGCCCCAGCATTTT.